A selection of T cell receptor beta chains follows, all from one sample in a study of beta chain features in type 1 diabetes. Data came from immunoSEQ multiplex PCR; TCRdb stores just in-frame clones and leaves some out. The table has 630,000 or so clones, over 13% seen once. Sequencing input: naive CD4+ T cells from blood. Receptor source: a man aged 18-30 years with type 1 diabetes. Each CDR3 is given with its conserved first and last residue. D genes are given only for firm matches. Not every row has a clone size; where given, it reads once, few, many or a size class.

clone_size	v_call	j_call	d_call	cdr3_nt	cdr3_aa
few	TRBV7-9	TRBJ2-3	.	TGTGCCAGCAGCTTATCTGGATCAGATACGCAGTATTTT	CASSLSGSDTQYF
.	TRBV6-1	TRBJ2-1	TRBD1	TGTGCCAGCAGTGATAGTCAGGGGGCCAAGTTCTTC	CASSDSQGAKFF
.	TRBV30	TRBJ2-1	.	TGTGCCTGCTTGAATTTCAATGAGCAGTTCTTC	CACLNFNEQFF
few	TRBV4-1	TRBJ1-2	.	TGCGCCAGCAGCCAAGACTCCAGGGAGGACTATGGCTACACCTTC	CASSQDSREDYGYTF
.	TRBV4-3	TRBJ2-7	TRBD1	TGCGCCAGCAGCCGTTTAACTGGACAGGAGCCCTACGAGCAGTACTTC	CASSRLTGQEPYEQYF
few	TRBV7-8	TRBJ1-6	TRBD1	TGTGCCAGCAGCCCACAGGGGACGGATTCACCCCTCCACTTT	CASSPQGTDSPLHF
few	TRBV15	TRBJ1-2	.	TGTGCCACCAGCAGAGGGACAAGCCCCCGCGGCTATGGCTACACCTTC	CATSRGTSPRGYGYTF
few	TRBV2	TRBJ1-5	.	TGTGCCAGCAGGGGGTATCGTAATCAGCCCCAGCATTTT	CASRGYRNQPQHF
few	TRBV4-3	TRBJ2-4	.	TGCGCCAGCAGCCAAGATTGGAGGGGCGATACGGCGGACATTCAGTACTTC	CASSQDWRGDTADIQYF
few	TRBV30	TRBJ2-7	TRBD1	TGTGCCTGGAGTGTACCGGGACAGGGAAGCTACGAGCAGTACTTC	CAWSVPGQGSYEQYF
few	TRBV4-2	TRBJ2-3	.	TGTGCCAGCAGCCAAGATTCGGGGGCCTCACCTAGCACAGATACGCAGTATTTT	CASSQDSGASPSTDTQYF
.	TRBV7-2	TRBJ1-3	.	TGTGCCAGCGCCGCGGGGATCTCTGGAAACACCATATATTTT	CASAAGISGNTIYF
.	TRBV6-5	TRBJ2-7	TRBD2	TGTGCCAGCAGTTACTCCGGGCTAGCGGATGTCTACGAGCAGTACTTC	CASSYSGLADVYEQYF
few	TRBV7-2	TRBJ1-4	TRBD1	TGTGCCAGCAGCCTGGGACAGGGGGCATTTAGGGAAAAACTGTTTTTT	CASSLGQGAFREKLFF
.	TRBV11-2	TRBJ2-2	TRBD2	TGTGCCAGCAGCCCCCGGGTGTCGAGCGGGGGGAACACCGGGGAGCTGTTTTTT	CASSPRVSSGGNTGELFF
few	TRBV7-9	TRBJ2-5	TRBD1	TGTGCCAGCAGCTTATGGGGACAGAGTCAAGAGACCCAGTACTTC	CASSLWGQSQETQYF
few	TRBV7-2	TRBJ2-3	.	TGTGCCAGCAGCTTAGTTTTGCAGAGCACAGATACGCAGTATTTT	CASSLVLQSTDTQYF
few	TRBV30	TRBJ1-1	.	TGTGCCTGGAGTATGGTTGAAGCTTTCTTT	CAWSMVEAFF
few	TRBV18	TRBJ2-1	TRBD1	TGTGCCAGCTCACCGCCGGGACAGAGCTCCTACAATGAGCAGTTCTTC	CASSPPGQSSYNEQFF
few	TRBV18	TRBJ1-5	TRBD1	TGTGCCAGTTCGGACAGGGGGATTCAGCCCCAGCATTTT	CASSDRGIQPQHF
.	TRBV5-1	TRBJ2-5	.	TGCGCCAGCAGCCCCGGTGTGGCTAGCGTGGGAGAGACCCAGTACTTC	CASSPGVASVGETQYF
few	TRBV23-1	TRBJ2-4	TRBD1	TGCGCCAGCAGTCAATCAATTCGCCCCCTGGACAGGGATGGGGCAAAAAACATTCAGTACTTC	CASSQSIRPLDRDGAKNIQYF
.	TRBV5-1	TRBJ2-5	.	TGCGCCAGCAGCTTGGGGCCACAAGAGACCCAGTACTTC	CASSLGPQETQYF
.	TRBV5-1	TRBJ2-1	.	TGCGCCAGCAGCTCCGTCGGGGCGGATGAGCAGTTCTTC	CASSSVGADEQFF
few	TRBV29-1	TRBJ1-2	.	TGCAGCGTTGGGGGCTGGAACTATGGCTACACCTTC	CSVGGWNYGYTF
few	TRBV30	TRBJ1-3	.	TGTGCCTGGAGTGTATCTCGGGGCACCATATATTTT	CAWSVSRGTIYF
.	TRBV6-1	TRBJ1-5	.	TGTGCCAGCAGCGGACAGAGCAATCAGCCCCAGCATTTT	CASSGQSNQPQHF
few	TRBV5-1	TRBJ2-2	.	TGCGCCAGCAGCTTGTACCGGGAAGGCGGGGAGCTGTTTTTT	CASSLYREGGELFF
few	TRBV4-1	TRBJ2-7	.	TGCGCCAGCAGCCAGACGGTTACTCTCTCCTACGAGCAGTACTTC	CASSQTVTLSYEQYF
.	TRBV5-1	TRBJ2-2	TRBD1	TGCGCCAGCAGCCCCCGGGACAGGGGGTCCGGGGAGCTGTTTTTT	CASSPRDRGSGELFF
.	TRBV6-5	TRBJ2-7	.	TGTGCCAGCAGTCAAGACCCACAGGGTTACGAGCAGTACTTC	CASSQDPQGYEQYF
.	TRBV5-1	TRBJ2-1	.	TGCGCCAGCAGCTTGGGGAGCTCCTACAATGAGCAGTTCTTC	CASSLGSSYNEQFF
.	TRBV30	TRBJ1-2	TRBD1	TGTGCCTGGAGGGGACAGGGACTCTCCTATGGCTACACCTTC	CAWRGQGLSYGYTF
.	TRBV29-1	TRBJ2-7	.	TGCAGCGTTCCGGGCGGACAGAGTTCCTACGAGCAGTACTTC	CSVPGGQSSYEQYF
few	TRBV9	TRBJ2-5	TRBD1	TGTGCCAGCAGCCCATCCCCCGGGACAGGGGTTGGGGAGACCCAGTACTTC	CASSPSPGTGVGETQYF
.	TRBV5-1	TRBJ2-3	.	TGCGCCAGCGGAGAATTGGGGGTCAACACAGATACGCAGTATTTT	CASGELGVNTDTQYF
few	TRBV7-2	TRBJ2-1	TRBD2	TGTGCCAGCAGCGGGAGGGGAAGGTTCAATGAGCAGTTCTTC	CASSGRGRFNEQFF
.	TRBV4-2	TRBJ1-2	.	TGTGCCAGCAGCCCGTCCGGGGATTCCGGCTACACCTTC	CASSPSGDSGYTF
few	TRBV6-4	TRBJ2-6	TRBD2	TGTGCCAGCAGTGCGCGGGGGGGCCCGGATGGGGCCAACGTCCTGACTTTC	CASSARGGPDGANVLTF
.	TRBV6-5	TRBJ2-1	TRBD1	TGTGCCAGCACGAAGGACAGGTACAATGAGCAGTTCTTC	CASTKDRYNEQFF
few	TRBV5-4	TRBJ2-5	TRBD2	TGTGCCAGCAGCTTGAATAGCGGGAGACGGTTAAAAGAGACCCAGTACTTC	CASSLNSGRRLKETQYF
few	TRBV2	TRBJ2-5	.	TGTGCCAGCAGTGACGGCGGGACATGGGGGACCCAGTACTTC	CASSDGGTWGTQYF
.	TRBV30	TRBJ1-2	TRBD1	TGTGCCTGGAGTGTACGCGGACAGGGGCGGGGTGGCTACACCTTC	CAWSVRGQGRGGYTF
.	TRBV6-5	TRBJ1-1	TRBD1	TGTGCCAGCAGGAGAATGTGGACAGGAGGGACTGAAGCTTTCTTT	CASRRMWTGGTEAFF
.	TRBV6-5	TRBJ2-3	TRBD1	TGTGCCAGCAGGACAGGGGGCGCAGATACGCAGTATTTT	CASRTGGADTQYF
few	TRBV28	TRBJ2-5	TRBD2	TGTGCCAGCAATCCTAGCGGGAGGGTGGGGGAGACCCAGTACTTC	CASNPSGRVGETQYF
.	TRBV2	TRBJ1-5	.	TGTGCCAGCAGTGAATTGGGCCTTACAAGCGGGCAGCCCCAGCATTTT	CASSELGLTSGQPQHF
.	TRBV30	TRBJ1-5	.	TGTGCCTGGAGTCGGGCAGAAAATCAGCCCCAGCATTTT	CAWSRAENQPQHF
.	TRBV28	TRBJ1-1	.	TGTGCCAGCAGGACGATATTCGGGGCGAAAGCTTTCTTT	CASRTIFGAKAFF
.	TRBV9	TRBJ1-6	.	TGTGCCACCTCATGGGGGAGCGGTTCACCCCTCCACTTT	CATSWGSGSPLHF
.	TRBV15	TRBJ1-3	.	TGTGCCACCAGCAGAGGAGCGACTGCGGGGGGAAACACCATATATTTT	CATSRGATAGGNTIYF
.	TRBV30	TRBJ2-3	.	TGTGCCTGGAGTGTATACCACGGGGATACCCAGTATTTT	CAWSVYHGDTQYF
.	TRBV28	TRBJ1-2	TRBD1	TGTGCCAGCAGCTTGAAATCCTGGACAGGGGCGGACTATGGCTACACCTTC	CASSLKSWTGADYGYTF